Each of the 10 T cell receptor beta chains below was sequenced from the same sample in a study of spatial heterogeneity in lung cancer. Time point described: sample taken at primary tumor resection. No cells were sorted before sequencing. The whole RNA sequenced was extracted from tumor, nontumor lung or frozen PBMC. TCRdb ran MiXCR on the 5' RACE reads and lists one entry per CDR3 protein. The table shows 45,000 or so distinct CDR3 sequences, with 6.5% to 8% occurring only once. The sample here was PBMCs, taken at surgery. The receptors were sampled from a female donor with early-stage non-small cell lung cancer.

This clonotype showed up many times. The CDR3: CASNEQGIDSPLHF. CDR3 bases: TGTGCCAGTAACGAACAGGGAATTGATTCACCCCTCCACTTT. J is TRBJ1-6 and V is TRBV6-2 or TRBV6-3; the D gene is possibly TRBD1 (6 bases). The CDR3 totals 14 residues. Trimming took off 9 bases at V and 8 bases at J, with 17 bases between the two ends. CDR1 and CDR2 (germline): MNHEY, SVGEGT.

This chain links TRBV19 with TRBJ1-5; no firm D call. This CDR3 contains 15 residues. CDR1 LNHDA and CDR2 SQIVND come from the germline V gene (reference sequence). V gave up 5 bases and J gave up 2 bases, with 13 bases separating them. The CDR3 is CASSSAGLGNQPQHF. DNA of the CDR3: TGTGCCAGTAGTTCGGCAGGACTGGGCAATCAGCCCCAGCATTTT. The complete variable domain, with remaining parts taken from reference TRBV19 and TRBJ1-5, reads DGGITQSPKYLFRKEGQNVTLSCEQNLNHDAMYWYRQDPGQGLRLIYYSQIVNDFQKGDIAEGYSVSREKKESFPLTVTSAQKNPTAFYLCASSSAGLGNQPQHFGDGTRLSIL.

The V and J genes are TRBV29-1 and TRBJ1-2; D remains ambiguous. CDR1 and CDR2 (germline): SQVTM, ANQGSEA. The CDR3 has 13 residues. The V gene lost 3 bases and the J gene lost 2 bases, with 10 bases spanning the gap. The CDR3 nucleotides are TGCAGCGTTGAGCCGGCACTCAACTATGGCTACACCTTC. It yields the protein CSVEPALNYGYTF. The full variable domain, rest sourced from reference TRBV29-1 and TRBJ1-2, is SAVISQKPSRDICQRGTSLTIQCQVDSQVTMMFWYRQQPGQSLTLIATANQGSEATYESGFVIDKFPISRPNLTFSTLTVSNMSPEDSSIYLCSVEPALNYGYTFGSGTRLTVV.

This clonotype came up many times. This sequence joins TRBV19 and TRBJ1-1; D is unclear. The germline gives CDR1 LNHDA, CDR2 SQIVND (reference sequence). This CDR3 comprises 19 residues. Trimming shortened V by 5 bases and J by 3 bases, and 28 bases separated the two germline ends. CDR3 nucleotide sequence: TGTGCCAGTAGTCTCGACTCACTGGCCCATTCTTCTTTCGACACTGAAGCTTTCTTT. It encodes CASSLDSLAHSSFDTEAFF. The whole variable domain, remainder taken from reference TRBV19 and TRBJ1-1, is DGGITQSPKYLFRKEGQNVTLSCEQNLNHDAMYWYRQDPGQGLRLIYYSQIVNDFQKGDIAEGYSVSREKKESFPLTVTSAQKNPTAFYLCASSLDSLAHSSFDTEAFFGQGTRLTVV.

This sequence joins TRBV10-3 and TRBJ2-5, with a tentative D call TRBD2 (7 bases). The germline gives CDR1 ENHRY, CDR2 SYGVKD. This CDR3 has 15 residues. V was clipped by 10 bases and J by 4 bases, with 22 bases between them. DNA for the CDR3: TGTGCCACCCGAAGGGGGGGGGCGGAGTCAGAGACCCAGTACTTC. This gives the protein CATRRGGAESETQYF.

This clonotype was detected ten times or more. The gene calls are TRBV20-1 and TRBJ2-3; possibly TRBD1 or TRBD2 for D (6 bases each). V lost 3 bases to trimming and J lost 0 bases, with 28 bases between them. The CDR3 is 20 residues long. The germline CDR1 and CDR2 sequences are DFQATT and SNEGSKA (reference sequence). This CDR3 reads CSASPWRVGGTKKSTDTQYF. Here the CDR3 DNA reads TGCAGTGCTAGCCCCTGGCGTGTGGGGGGCACCAAGAAAAGCACAGATACGCAGTATTTT.

Many counts were recorded for this clonotype. The chain has TRBV6-2 or TRBV6-3 and TRBJ1-6; no definite D call. Trimming pared 7 bases from V and 4 bases from J, leaving 14 bases between. Germline values: CDR1 MNHEY, CDR2 SVGEGT. The CDR3 is 15 amino acids. The CDR3: CASTAAMGYNSPLHF. As DNA, the CDR3 is TGTGCCAGCACAGCCGCGATGGGGTATAATTCACCCCTCCACTTT.

This clonotype was seen many times. The chain carries TRBV9 and TRBJ2-6, with a tentative D call TRBD1 (5 bases). The germline gives CDR1 SGDLS, CDR2 YYNGEE. CDR3 length equals 17 residues. V was clipped by 0 bases and J by 1 base, with 11 bases between them. CDR3 protein: CASSVGHQGSGANVLTF. The DNA for the CDR3 is TGTGCCAGCAGCGTAGGGCATCAGGGATCTGGGGCCAACGTCCTGACTTTC.

This clonotype was counted between two and nine times. The chain couples TRBV9 to TRBJ1-1, with D possibly TRBD1 on 6 matching bases. V lost 0 bases to trimming and J lost 0 bases, with 12 bases between them. The CDR3 is made up of 16 amino acids. CDR1 SGDLS and CDR2 YYNGEE come from the germline V gene. The CDR3 here is CASSVEGGGLNTEAFF. The CDR3, as DNA: TGTGCCAGCAGCGTAGAAGGTGGGGGGCTGAACACTGAAGCTTTCTTT.

There are a few counts of this clonotype. The chain combines TRBV7-9 with TRBJ2-3; 12 bases agree with TRBD2. Germline CDR1 reads SEHNR; CDR2 reads FQNEAQ (reference sequence). The CDR3 contains 14 residues. After removal of 6 bases from V and 6 bases from J, the junction contained 4 bases not matched to a gene. CDR3 loop: CASRGLAGTDTQYF. The CDR3 DNA reads as TGTGCCAGCAGAGGACTAGCGGGGACCGATACGCAGTATTTT.